Included here is one T cell receptor beta chain sequence, with context. This sample was taken from a study of T cell responses to AZD1222 COVID-19 vaccine. The assay was immunoSEQ multiplex PCR, and TCRdb's table has in-frame clones only and misses some. Among under 150,000 clones listed, just over 90% were seen once. This CDR3 spans 14 amino acids. V lost 1 base and J lost 4, with 7 bases in between. Germline CDR1 reads LGHDT; CDR2 reads YNNKEL (reference sequence). The chain employs TRBV3-1 (or the pseudogene TRBV3-2) and TRBJ2-2, with no clear D. The material was peripheral blood, obtained on day 0 of AZD1222 vaccination. This clonotype was obtained from an adult in good health. The CDR3 region is CASSQGTVTGELFF. As DNA, the CDR3 is TGTGCCAGCAGCCAAGGAACGGTCACCGGGGAGCTGTTTTTT.